This T cell receptor beta chain is drawn from a study of T cells after yellow fever vaccination (dated by TCRdb to the late 2010s). Notes on the research overall: Memory subsets (EM, EMRA, CM and Tscm) were sorted on a BD FACS Aria III using CD3, CD45RA, CCR7 and CD95 staining. The SMART-Seq v4 Ultra Low Input RNA kit was used to prepare libraries from fractions with low cell numbers. Blood was collected at multiple timepoints before and after primary and secondary immunization, and bulk PBMC replicates and cell subsets were isolated. Memory subsets were sorted on days 0, 15 and 45 and at 18 months following primary vaccination, and on days 0, 15 and 45 following the 30-year booster. Two healthy male donors, one aged 18 to 30 and one aged 30 to 40 years, made up the cohort. To follow T-cell clones before and after both primary and booster YFV17D yellow fever vaccination, bulk TCR alpha and beta repertoires underwent longitudinal sequencing.

The intended sense of this specimen's treatment or condition label: live attenuated yellow fever vaccine strain. PBMCs were isolated from peripheral blood using a standard Ficoll-Paque protocol. RNA from sorted memory subsets was extracted with the RNeasy Micro Kit. This clonotype has ten or more counts. Base qualities are missing; no much larger clone stands one base away. What the study reported, not specific to this receptor: Compared with the primary T-cell response, the secondary T-cell response was faster but weaker, reaching its peak on day 5 rather than on day 15. FACS-sorted repertoires could contain abundant contaminating clonotypes from the bulk population, so computational filtering was required. A small fraction of clonotypes appeared in both the CD4 and CD8 compartments, likely as a result of convergent recombination. On day 0, almost all vaccine-responding clonotypes were below detection in the sorted memory subsets. Most clones expanded after primary vaccination were re-detected after the booster (approximately 95% of CD4 and about nine tenths of CD8), suggesting broad memory maintenance. Only a couple of donors were included in the study, so the extent to which the findings can be generalized is limited.

The instrument was an Illumina NovaSeq 6000. TCR cDNA was synthesized by 5'RACE template switching, which introduced a universal primer site and unique molecular identifiers. cDNA synthesis was primed from both the TCR alpha and TCR beta constant segments. Two PCR steps were used to amplify libraries, with sample barcodes and sequencing adapters being added in the second step. Libraries were sequenced on Illumina HiSeq 2500 (2x100 bp) or NovaSeq (2x150 bp). Turning to the authors' computational methods: MIGEC was used to demultiplex reads and collapse the reads into UMI consensus sequences, and MiXCR was used for V(D)J alignment. Vaccine-responding clonotypes were identified with edgeR using replicate PBMC samples, with FDR below 0.01 and a log2 fold change above 5 up to day 15 being required. Bulk clonotypes were assigned CD4 or CD8 identity according to which sequenced CD4 or CD8 repertoire held them at higher abundance. To estimate the distribution of each clone across memory phenotypes, clonotype frequencies in memory subsets were weighted by FACS-sorted cell numbers. The raw public reads went through TCRdb reprocessing: fastp at Q25, MiXCR clone calling, in-frame beta chains kept. Rows with one shared CDR3 protein collapse into an entry with the most common genes and DNA. TCRdb's processing, not the authors', yielded these V and J calls. In this sample the table shows 25,000 or so distinct CDR3 sequences, approximately 4.2% of which occur a single time. The ten largest clonotypes hold 30% to 45% of the sample.

The clonotype comes from a man younger than 35 who received the YFV17D yellow fever vaccine. This specimen consisted of PBMCs, either bulk or a sorted T-cell subset (CD4+, CD8+, memory, or dextramer-sorted; not recorded which), obtained on the day of the yellow fever booster vaccination.

This receptor has the CDR3 CASSGELVLREKLFF. The DNA sequence follows: TGCGCCAGCAGCGGGGAATTGGTCCTGCGGGAAAAACTGTTTTTT. The chain was built from TRBV4-3 and TRBJ1-4; no D segment can be confidently identified. Looking up the germline V gene yields CDR1 LGHNA and CDR2 YSLEER. Reading from cysteine to phenylalanine, the CDR3 counts 15 amino acids. The sequence is cut down to CDR3 DNA, 45 bases in frame from base 1. The V and J ends are trimmed by 5 bases and 8 bases, leaving 18 bases between them.